In its sample, the clone carrying this T cell receptor (beta chain) was seen once. Its specificity is unknown. Genes and germline are mouse. The read terminates 1 residue ahead of where the CDR3 ends, so the germline J gene completes it. This specimen belongs to a study of tissue T cells after allogeneic stem cell transplantation. Study conclusions and caveats: Some tissue clones might be persisting host cells; their alloreactivity or antigen specificity was not determined. This small cohort was clinically heterogeneous, and sampling depth was a limitation. Few T cell clones were shared across patients, but motif clusters showed tissue-specific shared signatures. In patients and mice, blood and spleen missed much of tissue repertoire.

Per the germline V gene, CDR1 is KGHTA and CDR2 is FRNEEI. Unmatched junction bases numbered 2, after V lost 5 bases and J lost 0 bases. This CDR3 contains 14 residues. Generated by immunoSEQ multiplex PCR, the TCRdb table keeps only in-frame clones and is missing some. The data hold about 48,000 clones, with 65% to 80% observed a single time. This receptor was identified in a pool of C57BL/6 mice in good health. The chain joins TRBV24 to TRBJ2-3, with 7 bases fitting TRBD2. The source material was sorted cells pooled from one or two spleens. This CDR3 reads CASSLGGSAETLYF. The CDR3 bases that were read are TGTGCCAGCAGTTTGGGGGGTAGTGCAGAAACGCTGTAT.